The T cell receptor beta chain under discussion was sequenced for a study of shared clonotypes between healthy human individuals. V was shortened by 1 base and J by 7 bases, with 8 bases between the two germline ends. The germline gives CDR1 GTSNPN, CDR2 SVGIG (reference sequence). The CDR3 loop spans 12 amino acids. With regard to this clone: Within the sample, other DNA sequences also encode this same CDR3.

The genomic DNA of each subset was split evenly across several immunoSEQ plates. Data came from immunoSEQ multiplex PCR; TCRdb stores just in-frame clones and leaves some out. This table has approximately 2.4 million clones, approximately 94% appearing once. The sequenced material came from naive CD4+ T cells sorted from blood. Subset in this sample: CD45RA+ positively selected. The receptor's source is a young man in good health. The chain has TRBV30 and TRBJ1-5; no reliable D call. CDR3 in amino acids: CAWSGPGQPQHF. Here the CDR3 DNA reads TGTGCCTGGAGTGGCCCGGGGCAGCCCCAGCATTTT.